Each of the 14 T cell receptor beta chains below was sequenced from the same sample in a study of breast tumors, draining lymph nodes, adjacent tissues. MiXCR, run by TCRdb on the multiplex PCR reads, gives a single entry per CDR3 protein. The sample has tens of thousands of distinct CDR3 sequences, around 23% seen once. Sequencing used breast tumor tissue. The receptors derive from a female donor with breast cancer. Some clones in this sample may be carry-over from other donors' samples.

This clonotype has a count of ten or more. The chain has TRBV15 and TRBJ2-5; 9 bases align to TRBD2. The CDR3 extends over 16 amino acids. In germline, CDR1 is LNHNV, CDR2 YYDKDF (reference sequence). V was pared by 1 base and J by 5 bases, with 8 bases of the junction left unmatched. Here the CDR3 reads CATSRGSISGSETQYF. As DNA, the CDR3 is TGTGCCACCAGCAGAGGGAGTATTAGCGGGAGTGAGACCCAGTACTTC.

This clonotype has a count of ten or more. V and J are TRBV5-6 and TRBJ1-3, with 9 nucleotides matching TRBD1. The CDR3 length is 15 residues. The trim removed 4 bases at V and 10 bases at J, leaving 12 bases unmatched. Germline lookup yields CDR1 SGHDT and CDR2 YYEEEE. The CDR3 sequence: CASSTTKDRGMTIYF. As DNA, the CDR3 is TGTGCCAGCAGCACAACCAAAGACAGGGGGATGACCATATATTTT. Full variable domain (rest looked up from reference TRBV5-6 and TRBJ1-3): DAGVTQSPTHLIKTRGQQVTLRCSPKSGHDTVSWYQQALGQGPQFIFQYYEEEERQRGNFPDRFSGHQFPNYSSELNVNALLLGDSALYLCASSTTKDRGMTIYFGEGSWLTVV.

This clonotype was recorded at least ten times. The gene calls are TRBV3-1 and TRBJ1-2; D uncertain. CDR3 length equals 13 residues. Trimming stripped 3 bases from V and 7 bases from J, with 12 bases between. The germline gives CDR1 LGHDT, CDR2 YNNKEL (reference sequence). CDR3 region: CASSQGHLGGYTF. The CDR3 DNA sequence: TGTGCCAGCAGCCAGGGTCACCTCGGTGGCTACACCTTC.

In this sample, this clonotype is medium-sized. The J gene is TRBJ1-2, the V gene TRBV6-1, with TRBD1 matching 7 bases. V gave up 6 bases and J gave up 8 bases; unmatched junction bases: 6. CDR1 and CDR2 (germline): MNHNS, SASEGT. CDR3 size: 12 residues. CDR3 loop: CASSTGDWGYTF. As DNA, the CDR3 is TGTGCCAGCAGCACAGGGGATTGGGGCTACACCTTC.

This clonotype has at least ten counts. The chain has TRBV5-1 and TRBJ2-7, with 8 bases fitting TRBD1. J gave up 5 bases and V 4 bases, and 2 bases lay outside the gene matches. The CDR3 extends over 12 amino acids. CDR1 is SGHRS and CDR2 is YFSETQ in the germline V gene. The CDR3 DNA reads as TGCGCCAGCAGCAAGGACAGGGACGAGCAGTACTTC. It encodes CASSKDRDEQYF. The complete variable domain, with remaining parts taken from reference TRBV5-1 and TRBJ2-7, reads KAGVTQTPRYLIKTRGQQVTLSCSPISGHRSVSWYQQTPGQGLQFLFEYFSETQRNKGNFPGRFSGRQFSNSRSEMNVSTLELGDSALYLCASSKDRDEQYFGPGTRLTVT.

At least ten counts were recorded for this clonotype. V is TRBV7-9 and J is TRBJ2-5, with D possibly being TRBD1 (6 bases). The CDR3 contains 15 residues. The ends were cut back, 3 bases at V and 5 bases at J, with 16 bases in the middle. Germline CDR1 and CDR2: SEHNR and FQNEAQ (reference sequence). The CDR3 is CASSLIQGSGETQYF. The DNA for the CDR3 is TGTGCCAGCAGCTTGATACAGGGTTCGGGGGAGACCCAGTACTTC.

This clonotype was counted many times. The chain links TRBV9 to TRBJ2-3, with 9 positions matching TRBD2. CDR3 size: 17 residues. Trimming cost V 0 bases and J 6 bases; bases outside gene matches: 11. Germline assignment: CDR1 SGDLS and CDR2 YYNGEE. Written as DNA, the CDR3 is TGTGCCAGCAGCGTAGCTACGACTAGCGGAACCTATGATACGCAGTATTTT. Encoded protein: CASSVATTSGTYDTQYF.

This clonotype came up a few times. This chain connects TRBV11-2 to TRBJ2-3; D is ambiguous. CDR3 length: 15 amino acids. Trimming removed 0 bases from V and 6 bases from J, with 13 bases in between. Per germline, CDR1 SGHAT and CDR2 FQNNGV. CDR3 coding DNA: TGTGCCAGCAGCTTAGAGACCCCCCTTAAGGATACGCAGTATTTT. It yields the protein CASSLETPLKDTQYF. The full variable domain, its missing parts supplied by reference TRBV11-2 and TRBJ2-3, is EAGVAQSPRYKIIEKRQSVAFWCNPISGHATLYWYQQILGQGPKLLIQFQNNGVVDDSQLPKDRFSAERLKGVDSTLKIQPAKLEDSAVYLCASSLETPLKDTQYFGPGTRLTVL.

The chain links TRBV25-1 to TRBJ1-4, with 7 nucleotides matching TRBD1. In germline, CDR1 is MGHDK, CDR2 SYGVNS. CDR3 length equals 15 residues. V lost 6 bases to trimming and J lost 4 bases; unmatched junction nucleotides: 8. The CDR3 DNA is TGTGCCAGCAGCCCTCGGGACAGCCATAATGAAAAACTGTTTTTT. Amino acid sequence: CASSPRDSHNEKLFF.

The sample holds many counts of this clonotype. The rearrangement joins TRBV11-2 to TRBJ2-7; TRBD2 might be the D (5 bases). CDR3 size: 17 residues. The germline V and J ends were trimmed by 1 base and 2 bases, with 18 bases remaining between them. Germline V CDR1 and CDR2: SGHAT, FQNNGV. Here the CDR3 DNA reads TGTGCCAGCAGCTTAGGCATGTTCGGGGTTCGGGCCTACGAGCAGTACTTC. It translates to CASSLGMFGVRAYEQYF.

The sample holds many counts of this clonotype. The chain recombines TRBV4-1 with TRBJ2-7, with D possibly being TRBD2 (6 bases). CDR1 MGHRA and CDR2 YSYEKL come from the germline V gene. V gave up 2 bases and J gave up 3 bases, with 11 bases separating them. The CDR3 length is 14 residues. This chain's CDR3 is CASSQQAGNYEQYF. CDR3 bases: TGCGCCAGCAGCCAACAAGCGGGTAACTACGAGCAGTACTTC.

This chain joins TRBV20-1 and TRBJ2-3; D uncertain. Germline V lookup: CDR1 DFQATT, CDR2 SNEGSKA (reference sequence). CDR3 length: 14 residues. V lost 3 bases and J 1 base, leaving 11 bases between the germline ends. Here the CDR3 DNA reads TGCAGTGCTAGTAGTAGTAGGGGCACAGATACGCAGTATTTT. This encodes CSASSSRGTDTQYF.

This clonotype was detected a few times. The chain has TRBV30 and TRBJ2-7; 10 bases map to TRBD1. This CDR3 contains 14 residues. Trimming removed 1 base from V and 2 bases from J; junction bases left unmatched: 2. Germline loops: CDR1 GTSNPN, CDR2 SVGIG (reference sequence). CDR3 in amino acids: CAWSGGTGAYEQYF. The CDR3 DNA reads TGTGCCTGGAGTGGAGGGACAGGGGCCTACGAGCAGTACTTC.

The sample holds many counts of this clonotype. The genes are TRBV27 and TRBJ2-3; D is unclear. The CDR3 is 13 residues long. Germline CDR1 reads MNHEY; CDR2 reads SMNVEV (reference sequence). Between the trimmed V and J ends, which lost 5 bases and 5 bases, there was a span of 11 bases. CDR3: CASSPRMGDTQYF. In DNA, the CDR3 is TGTGCCAGCAGTCCCAGGATGGGAGATACGCAGTATTTT.